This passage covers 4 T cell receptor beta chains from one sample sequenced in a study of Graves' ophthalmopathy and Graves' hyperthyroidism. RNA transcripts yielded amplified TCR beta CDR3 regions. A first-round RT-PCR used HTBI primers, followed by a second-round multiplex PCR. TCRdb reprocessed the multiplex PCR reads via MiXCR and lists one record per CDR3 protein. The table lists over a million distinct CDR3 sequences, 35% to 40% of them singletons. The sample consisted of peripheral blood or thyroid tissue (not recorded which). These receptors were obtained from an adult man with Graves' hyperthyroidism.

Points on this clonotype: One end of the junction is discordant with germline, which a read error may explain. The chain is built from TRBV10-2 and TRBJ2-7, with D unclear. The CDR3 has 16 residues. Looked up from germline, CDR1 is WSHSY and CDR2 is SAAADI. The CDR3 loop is CASSYSFQMVTYEQYF. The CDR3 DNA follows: TGTGCCAGCAGTTACTCCTTTCAGATGGTGACCTACGAGCAGTACTTC.

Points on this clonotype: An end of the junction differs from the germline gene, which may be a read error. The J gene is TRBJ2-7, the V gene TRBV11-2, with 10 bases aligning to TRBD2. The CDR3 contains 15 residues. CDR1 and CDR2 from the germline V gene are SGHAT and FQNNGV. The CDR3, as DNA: TGCGCCAGCAGCCAAGATACTAGCGGGGAGCTCGAGCAGTACTTC. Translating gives CASSQDTSGELEQYF.

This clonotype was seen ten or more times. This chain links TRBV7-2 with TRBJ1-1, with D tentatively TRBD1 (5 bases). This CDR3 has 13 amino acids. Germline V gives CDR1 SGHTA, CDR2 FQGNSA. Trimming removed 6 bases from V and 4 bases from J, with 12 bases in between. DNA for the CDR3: TGTGCCAGCAGTTTGGGACCGTTCACTGAAGCTTTCTTT. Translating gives CASSLGPFTEAFF.

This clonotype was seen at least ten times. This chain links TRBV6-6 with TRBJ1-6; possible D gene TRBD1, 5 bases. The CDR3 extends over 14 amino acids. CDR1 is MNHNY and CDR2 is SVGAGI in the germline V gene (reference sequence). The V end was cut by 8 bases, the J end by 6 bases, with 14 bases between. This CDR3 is CASGPTAFNSPLHF. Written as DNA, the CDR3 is TGTGCCAGCGGACCGACAGCCTTTAATTCACCCCTCCACTTT.